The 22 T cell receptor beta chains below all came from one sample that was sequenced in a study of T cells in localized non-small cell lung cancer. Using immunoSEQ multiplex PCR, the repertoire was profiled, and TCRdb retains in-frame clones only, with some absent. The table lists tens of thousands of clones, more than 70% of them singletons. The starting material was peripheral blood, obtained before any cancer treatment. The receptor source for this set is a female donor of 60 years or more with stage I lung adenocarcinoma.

The CDR3 nucleotides are TGCGCCAGCAGCGAGGACACCAATCAGCCCCAGCATTTT. Translating gives CASSEDTNQPQHF. The chain is built from TRBV5-1 and TRBJ1-5; D may be TRBD1 (5 bases). This CDR3 has 13 residues. Trimming left V 4 bases short and J 3 bases short, with 8 bases between. CDR1 and CDR2 (germline): SGHRS, YFSETQ.

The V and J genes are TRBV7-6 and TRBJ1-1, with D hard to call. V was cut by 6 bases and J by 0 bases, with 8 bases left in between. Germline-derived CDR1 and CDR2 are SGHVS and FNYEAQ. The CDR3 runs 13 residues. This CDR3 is CASRGGMNTEAFF. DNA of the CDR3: TGTGCCAGCAGAGGAGGCATGAACACTGAAGCTTTCTTT.

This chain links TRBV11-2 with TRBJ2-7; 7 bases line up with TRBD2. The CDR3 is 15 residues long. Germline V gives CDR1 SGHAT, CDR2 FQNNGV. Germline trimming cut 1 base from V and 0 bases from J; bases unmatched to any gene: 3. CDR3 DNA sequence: TGTGCCAGCAGCTTAGTGGGCGGGAGCTCCTACGAGCAGTACTTC. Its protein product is CASSLVGGSSYEQYF.

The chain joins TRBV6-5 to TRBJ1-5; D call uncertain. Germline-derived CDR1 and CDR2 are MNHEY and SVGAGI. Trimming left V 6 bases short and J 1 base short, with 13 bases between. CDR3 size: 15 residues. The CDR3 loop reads CASRIYPGSNQPQHF. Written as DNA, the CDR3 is TGTGCCAGCAGGATTTATCCAGGCAGCAATCAGCCCCAGCATTTT.

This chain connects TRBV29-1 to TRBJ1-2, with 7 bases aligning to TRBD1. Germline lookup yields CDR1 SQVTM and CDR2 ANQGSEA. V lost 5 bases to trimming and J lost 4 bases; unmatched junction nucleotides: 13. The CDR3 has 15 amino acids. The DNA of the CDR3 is TGCAGCGTTATGCGGGTAGGGGGCGCTGGCTATGGCTACACCTTC. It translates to CSVMRVGGAGYGYTF.

The CDR3 here is CASSPGEIGRLQETQYF. The CDR3 bases are TGTGCCAGTAGTCCAGGGGAGATCGGTCGACTTCAAGAGACCCAGTACTTC. This rearrangement joins TRBV19 to TRBJ2-5; D is possibly TRBD1 (6 bases). Germline CDR1 is LNHDA and CDR2 is SQIVND (reference sequence). The CDR3 has 17 residues. Deletions cut 5 bases from V and 2 bases from J, with 21 bases between.

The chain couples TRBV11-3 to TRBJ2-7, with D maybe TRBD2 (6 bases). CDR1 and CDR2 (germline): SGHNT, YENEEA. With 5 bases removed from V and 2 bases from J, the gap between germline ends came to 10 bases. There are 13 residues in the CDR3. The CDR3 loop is CASSLSGTYEQYF. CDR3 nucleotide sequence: TGTGCCAGCAGCCTTAGCGGCACCTACGAGCAGTACTTC.

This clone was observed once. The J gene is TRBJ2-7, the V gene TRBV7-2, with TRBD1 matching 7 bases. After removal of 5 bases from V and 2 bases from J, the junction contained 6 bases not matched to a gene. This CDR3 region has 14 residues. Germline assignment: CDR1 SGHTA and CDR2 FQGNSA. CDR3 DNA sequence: TGTGCCAGCAGCCCCTTGGGACAGACCTACGAGCAGTACTTC. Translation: CASSPLGQTYEQYF.

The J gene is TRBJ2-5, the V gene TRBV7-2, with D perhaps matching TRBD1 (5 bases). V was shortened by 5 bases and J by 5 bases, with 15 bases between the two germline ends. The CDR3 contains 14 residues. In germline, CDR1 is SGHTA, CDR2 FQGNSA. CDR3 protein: CASSQGDWAETQYF. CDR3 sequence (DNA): TGTGCCAGCAGCCAAGGGGATTGGGCGGAGACCCAGTACTTC. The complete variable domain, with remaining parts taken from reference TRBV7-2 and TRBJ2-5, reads GAGVSQSPSNKVTEKGKDVELRCDPISGHTALYWYRQSLGQGLEFLIYFQGNSAPDKSGLPSDRFSAERTGGSVSTLTIQRTQQEDSAVYLCASSQGDWAETQYFGPGTRLLVL.

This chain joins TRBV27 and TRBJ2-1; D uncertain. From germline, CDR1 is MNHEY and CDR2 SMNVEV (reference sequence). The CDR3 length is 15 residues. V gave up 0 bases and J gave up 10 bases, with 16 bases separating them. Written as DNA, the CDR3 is TGTGCCAGCAGTTTATCGACCCTGACTGGAATGGAGCAGTTCTTC. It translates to CASSLSTLTGMEQFF.

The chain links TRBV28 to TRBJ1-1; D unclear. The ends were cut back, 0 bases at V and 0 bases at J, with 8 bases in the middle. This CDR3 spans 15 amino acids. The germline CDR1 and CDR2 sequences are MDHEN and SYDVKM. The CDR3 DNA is TGTGCCAGCAGTTTATGGACCGGGCTGAACACTGAAGCTTTCTTT. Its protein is CASSLWTGLNTEAFF.

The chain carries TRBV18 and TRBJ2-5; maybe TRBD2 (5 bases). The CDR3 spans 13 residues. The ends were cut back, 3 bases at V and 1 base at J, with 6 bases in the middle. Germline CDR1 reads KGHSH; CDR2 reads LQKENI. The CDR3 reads CASSPRGQETQYF. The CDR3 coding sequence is TGTGCCAGCTCACCTCGGGGCCAAGAGACCCAGTACTTC.

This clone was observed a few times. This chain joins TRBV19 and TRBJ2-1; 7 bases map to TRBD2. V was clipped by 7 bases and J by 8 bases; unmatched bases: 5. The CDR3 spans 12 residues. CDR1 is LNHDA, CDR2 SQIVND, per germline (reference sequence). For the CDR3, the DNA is TGTGCCAGTAATGGCGGGAGCTATGAGCAGTTCTTC. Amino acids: CASNGGSYEQFF.

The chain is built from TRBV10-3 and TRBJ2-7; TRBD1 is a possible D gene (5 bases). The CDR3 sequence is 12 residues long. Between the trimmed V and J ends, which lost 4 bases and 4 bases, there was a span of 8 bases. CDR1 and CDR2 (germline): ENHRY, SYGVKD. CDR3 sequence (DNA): TGTGCCATCAGTGGGACAAATTACGAGCAGTACTTC. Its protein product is CAISGTNYEQYF.

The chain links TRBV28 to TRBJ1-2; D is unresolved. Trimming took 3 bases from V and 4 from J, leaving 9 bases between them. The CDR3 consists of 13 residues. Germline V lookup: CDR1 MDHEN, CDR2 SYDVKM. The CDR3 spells CASSFSGSYGYTF. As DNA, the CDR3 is TGTGCCAGCAGTTTCTCCGGATCCTATGGCTACACCTTC.

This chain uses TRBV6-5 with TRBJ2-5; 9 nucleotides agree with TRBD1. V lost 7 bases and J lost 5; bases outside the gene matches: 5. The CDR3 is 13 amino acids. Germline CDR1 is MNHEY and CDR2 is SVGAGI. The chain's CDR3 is CASMLQGAETQYF. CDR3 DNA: TGTGCCAGCATGCTACAGGGGGCCGAGACCCAGTACTTC.

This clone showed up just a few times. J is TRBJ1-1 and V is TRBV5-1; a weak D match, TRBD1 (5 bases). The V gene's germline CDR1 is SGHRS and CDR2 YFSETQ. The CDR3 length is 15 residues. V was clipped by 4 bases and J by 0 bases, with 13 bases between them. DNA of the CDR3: TGCGCCAGCAGCCCGTGGGGGAGTGTGAACACTGAAGCTTTCTTT. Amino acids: CASSPWGSVNTEAFF.

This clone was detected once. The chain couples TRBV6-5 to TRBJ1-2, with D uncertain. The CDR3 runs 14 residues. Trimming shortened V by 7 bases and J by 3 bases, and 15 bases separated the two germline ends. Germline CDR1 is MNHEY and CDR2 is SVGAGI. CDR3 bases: TGTGCCAGCAAGAGAATGGGGAGAGACTATGGCTACACCTTC. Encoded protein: CASKRMGRDYGYTF.

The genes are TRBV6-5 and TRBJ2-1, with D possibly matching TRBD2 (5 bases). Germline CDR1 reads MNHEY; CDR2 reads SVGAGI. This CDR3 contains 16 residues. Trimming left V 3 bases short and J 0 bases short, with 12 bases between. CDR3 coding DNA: TGTGCCAGCAGTTATAGCGCCGGGAACTCCTACAATGAGCAGTTCTTC. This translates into CASSYSAGNSYNEQFF.

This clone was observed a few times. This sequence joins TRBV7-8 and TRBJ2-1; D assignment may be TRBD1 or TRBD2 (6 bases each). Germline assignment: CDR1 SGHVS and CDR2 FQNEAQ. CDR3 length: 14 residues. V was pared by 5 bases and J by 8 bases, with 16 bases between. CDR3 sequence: CASSPRRGGYEQFF. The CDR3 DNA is TGTGCCAGCAGCCCTCGGAGAGGGGGGTATGAGCAGTTCTTC.

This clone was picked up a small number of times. The CDR3 loop reads CASNSMGVRNSPLHF. DNA of the CDR3: TGTGCCAGCAATTCCATGGGGGTTCGAAATTCACCCCTCCACTTT. The gene calls are TRBV6-1 and TRBJ1-6; D may be TRBD1 (5 bases). Germline CDR1 reads MNHNS; CDR2 reads SASEGT. CDR3 length: 15 amino acids. Trimming removed 7 bases from V and 7 bases from J, with 17 bases in between.

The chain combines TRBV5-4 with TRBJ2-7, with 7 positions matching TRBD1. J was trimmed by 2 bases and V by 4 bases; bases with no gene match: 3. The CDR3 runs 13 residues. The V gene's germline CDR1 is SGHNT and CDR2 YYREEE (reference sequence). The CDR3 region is CASSKDRAYEQYF. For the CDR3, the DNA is TGTGCCAGCAGCAAAGACAGGGCCTACGAGCAGTACTTC.